This T cell receptor (beta chain) was observed in a study of Ad26.COV2.S vaccination and SARS-CoV-2 variants. Study-level information: Sample donor was a member of the COV1001 Ad26.COV2.S trial arm. Overall study results and limits: After vaccination, substantial breadth of spike-specific CD8+ and CD4+ responses was reported. Placebo recipients had lower spike-specific TCR breadth than vaccine recipients.

Clones were sequenced by immunoSEQ multiplex PCR, and TCRdb holds only the in-frame ones, with some missing. The sample records more than 300,000 clones, around 81% being singletons. Comments on this clone: Its antigen is not identified.

Germline V lookup: CDR1 MNHNS, CDR2 SASEGT. The CDR3 runs 14 residues. V was pared by 2 bases and J by 6 bases, with 14 bases between. The treatment denotes: some 19 received Ad26.COV2.S at low or high dose, single or two shots; about 5 received placebo; per-sample allocation not given. Sampling was done on day 63 after the first vaccine or placebo injection. The source was peripheral blood, collected in a trial of Ad26.COV2.S vaccine versus placebo. This clonotype originated in a person aged 18 to 59 who received the Ad26.COV2.S COVID-19 vaccine or a placebo. The rearrangement uses TRBV6-1 and TRBJ2-7; D might be TRBD1 (6 bases). The CDR3: CASSEKAGVSEQYF. CDR3 coding DNA: TGTGCCAGCAGTGAAAAGGCAGGGGTGAGCGAGCAGTACTTC.